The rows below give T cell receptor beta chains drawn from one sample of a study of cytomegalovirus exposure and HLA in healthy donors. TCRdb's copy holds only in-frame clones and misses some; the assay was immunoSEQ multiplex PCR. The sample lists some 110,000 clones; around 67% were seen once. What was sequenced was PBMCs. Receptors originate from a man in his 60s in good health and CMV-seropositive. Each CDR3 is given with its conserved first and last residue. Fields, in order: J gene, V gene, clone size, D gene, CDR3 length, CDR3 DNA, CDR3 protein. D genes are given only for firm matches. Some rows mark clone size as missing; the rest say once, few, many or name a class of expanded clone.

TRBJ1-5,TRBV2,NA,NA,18,TGTGCCAGCAGTCCAACCCCTTGGACAGAAGATAGCAATCAGCCCCAGCATTTT,CASSPTPWTEDSNQPQHF
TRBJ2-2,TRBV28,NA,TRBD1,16,TGTGCCAGCAGTTTAGGGACAGGGCTTTACACCGGGGAGCTGTTTTTT,CASSLGTGLYTGELFF
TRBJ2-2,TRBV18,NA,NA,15,TGTGCCAGCTCACTTAGGAGAGGGCTCGACGGGGAGCTGTTTTTT,CASSLRRGLDGELFF
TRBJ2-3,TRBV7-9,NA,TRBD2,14,TGTGCCAGCAGCTCGGGGGGGGAAACAGATACGCAGTATTTT,CASSSGGETDTQYF
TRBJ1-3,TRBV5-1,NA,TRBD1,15,TGCGCCAGCAGCCGGGACAGACCCTCTGGAAACACCATATATTTT,CASSRDRPSGNTIYF
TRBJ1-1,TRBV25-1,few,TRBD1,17,TGTGCCAGCAGTGATTCTGTTAAGGGACAGGGGAACACTGAAGCTTTCTTT,CASSDSVKGQGNTEAFF
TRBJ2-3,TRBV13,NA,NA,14,TGTGCCAGCAGCTCCACTAGCAACTCAGATACGCAGTATTTT,CASSSTSNSDTQYF
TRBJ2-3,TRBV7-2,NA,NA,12,TGTGCCAGCAGCTTGGCTACAGATACGCAGTATTTT,CASSLATDTQYF
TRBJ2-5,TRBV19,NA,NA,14,TGTGCCAGTAGTGTCCCTAGGGGCCAAGAGACCCAGTACTTC,CASSVPRGQETQYF
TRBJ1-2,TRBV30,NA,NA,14,TGTGCCTGGAGTGTAGGAGGGAAGGACTATGGCTACACCTTC,CAWSVGGKDYGYTF
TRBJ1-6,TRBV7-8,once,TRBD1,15,TGTGCCAGCAGCTGGGGACAGGGGGCCAATTCACCCCTCCACTTT,CASSWGQGANSPLHF
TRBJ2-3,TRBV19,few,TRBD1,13,TGTGCCAGTAACCAGGGGGATGTAGATACGCAGTATTTT,CASNQGDVDTQYF
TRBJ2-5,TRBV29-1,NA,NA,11,TGCAGCGCAGGGGTTCAAGAGACCCAGTACTTC,CSAGVQETQYF
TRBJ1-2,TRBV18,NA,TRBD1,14,TGTGCCAGCTCACCAAGCCGGGACAGGGAATACTACACCTTC,CASSPSRDREYYTF
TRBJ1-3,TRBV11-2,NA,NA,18,TGTGCCAGCAGCTTAGGGAGGGGGGGATCCGCCTCTGGAAACACCATATATTTT,CASSLGRGGSASGNTIYF
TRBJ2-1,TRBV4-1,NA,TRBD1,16,TGCGCCAGCAGCCAAGATACCGGACAGGGGCGGGATGAGCAGTTCTTC,CASSQDTGQGRDEQFF
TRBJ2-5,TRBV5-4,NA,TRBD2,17,TGTGCCAGCAGCCCCTTGGGCGGGAGGGGTCCCCAAGAGACCCAGTACTTC,CASSPLGGRGPQETQYF
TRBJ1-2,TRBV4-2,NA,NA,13,TGTGCCAGCAGCCAAGACGGGTACTATGGCTACACCTTC,CASSQDGYYGYTF
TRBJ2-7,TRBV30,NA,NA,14,TGTGCCTGGTCCCGGGATGCGAGCTCCTACGAGCAGTACTTC,CAWSRDASSYEQYF
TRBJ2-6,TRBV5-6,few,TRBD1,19,TGTGCCAGCAGCTTAAATGGCAGGGGGCCCTGGTCTGGGGCCAACGTCCTGACTTTC,CASSLNGRGPWSGANVLTF
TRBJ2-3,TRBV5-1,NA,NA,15,TGCGCCAGCAGCTTAGGGGGACCTAGCACAGATACGCAGTATTTT,CASSLGGPSTDTQYF
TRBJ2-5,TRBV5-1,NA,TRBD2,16,TGCGCCAGCAGCTCACTAGCGGGGGGTATATCAGAGACCCAGTACTTC,CASSSLAGGISETQYF
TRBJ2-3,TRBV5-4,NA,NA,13,TGTGCCAGCAGCTTGAGCCCGCCAGATACGCAGTATTTT,CASSLSPPDTQYF
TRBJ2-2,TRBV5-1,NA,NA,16,TGCGCCAGCAGCTTCGGACAGACTTCGAACACCGGGGAGCTGTTTTTT,CASSFGQTSNTGELFF
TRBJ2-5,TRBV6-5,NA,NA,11,TGTGCCAGCATCAGGGGAGAGACCCAGTACTTC,CASIRGETQYF
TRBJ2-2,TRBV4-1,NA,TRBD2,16,TGCGCCAGCAGCCAAGATGGACTAGCGGGGAGCGGGGAGCTGTTTTTT,CASSQDGLAGSGELFF
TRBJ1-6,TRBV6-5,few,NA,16,TGTGCCAGCAGTTATAGGGGAGGGAGTCGGAATTCACCCCTCCACTTT,CASSYRGGSRNSPLHF
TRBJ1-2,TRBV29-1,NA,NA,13,TGCAGCGTTGACGGGGGAGGCGACTATGGCTACACCTTC,CSVDGGGDYGYTF
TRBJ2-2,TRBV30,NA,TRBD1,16,TGTGCCTGGAGTCCCGGGACAGGGGGTCCCACCGGGGAGCTGTTTTTT,CAWSPGTGGPTGELFF